The 11 T cell receptor beta chains below come from one sample, sequenced in a study of cytomegalovirus exposure and HLA in healthy donors. TCRdb's copy holds only in-frame clones and misses some; the assay was immunoSEQ multiplex PCR. The profile shows a few hundred thousand clones, 80% to 90% of them singletons. Sequenced: PBMCs. These TCRs come from a woman between 18 and 30 years old in good health and CMV-seronegative.

This clone turned up a few times. The chain joins TRBV6-1 to TRBJ2-1, with D possibly TRBD2 on 6 matching bases. The V and J ends lost 3 bases and 15 bases respectively, with 15 bases between them. The CDR3 contains 12 residues. The germline V gene encodes CDR1 MNHNS and CDR2 SASEGT. The chain's CDR3 is CASSDPGESLFF. CDR3 nucleotides: TGTGCCAGCAGTGACCCGGGGGAGTCCCTGTTCTTC.

This clone was observed a single time. This chain links TRBV4-2 with TRBJ2-1; TRBD2 matches 9 bases. The germline gives CDR1 LGHNA, CDR2 YNFKEQ. The CDR3 has 17 amino acids. V lost 0 bases and J lost 7; bases outside the gene matches: 10. The CDR3 sequence: CASSQDLRGLAVNEQFF. DNA for the CDR3: TGTGCCAGCAGCCAAGATCTTAGGGGACTAGCCGTAAATGAGCAGTTCTTC.

The chain has TRBV9 and TRBJ2-2; 9 nucleotides line up with TRBD2. Germline V gives CDR1 SGDLS, CDR2 YYNGEE. CDR3 length: 18 residues. V dropped 1 base and J dropped 1; count of bases not matched to a gene: 8. The CDR3 sequence is CASSVSSSGSLNTGELFF. In DNA form, the CDR3 reads TGTGCCAGCAGCGTATCGAGTAGCGGGAGCCTGAACACCGGGGAGCTGTTTTTT.

V is TRBV4-1 and J is TRBJ2-7, with D possibly TRBD2 on 6 matching bases. The CDR3 loop spans 15 amino acids. Germline assignment: CDR1 MGHRA and CDR2 YSYEKL. Trimming removed 3 bases from V and 2 bases from J, with 14 bases in between. CDR3 in amino acids: CASSHRDSPTYEQYF. CDR3 in DNA: TGCGCCAGCAGCCATCGGGACTCACCTACCTACGAGCAGTACTTC.

The chain uses TRBV6-5 and TRBJ1-1, with D maybe TRBD1 (6 bases). The germline V gene has CDR1 MNHEY and CDR2 SVGAGI. V lost 4 bases, J lost 0 bases, and 9 bases lay in between. The CDR3 totals 14 residues. The CDR3, as DNA: TGTGCCAGCAGTTTCGGACAGATGAACACTGAAGCTTTCTTT. The encoded protein is CASSFGQMNTEAFF.

This sequence joins TRBV30 and TRBJ1-2, with D possibly matching TRBD1 (6 bases). This CDR3 region has 12 residues. Germline V gene lookup returns CDR1 GTSNPN and CDR2 SVGIG (reference sequence). V lost 4 bases, J lost 2 bases, and 8 bases lay in between. CDR3 DNA sequence: TGTGCCTGGAATCAGGGGAACTATGGCTACACCTTC. It specifies CAWNQGNYGYTF.

The gene calls are TRBV27 and TRBJ2-5; 15 bases are shared with TRBD2. The V segment lost 5 bases and the J segment 5 bases; nucleotides outside the gene matches: 9. Germline V gene lookup returns CDR1 MNHEY and CDR2 SMNVEV (reference sequence). The CDR3 runs to 17 residues. The CDR3 DNA reads TGTGCCAGCAGTCCTTGGGGACTAGCGGGAGGTCTCGAGACCCAGTACTTC. Its translation: CASSPWGLAGGLETQYF.

The V gene is TRBV5-1, the J gene TRBJ2-5; D is possibly TRBD2 (6 bases). This CDR3 is built from 14 residues. From germline, CDR1 is SGHRS and CDR2 YFSETQ. V lost 2 bases and J 5 bases, leaving 13 bases between the germline ends. The CDR3 DNA is TGCGCCAGCAGCTTTGCGGGACCCGGGGAGACCCAGTACTTC. Its translation: CASSFAGPGETQYF. The full variable domain, with the rest looked up from reference TRBV5-1 and TRBJ2-5, is KAGVTQTPRYLIKTRGQQVTLSCSPISGHRSVSWYQQTPGQGLQFLFEYFSETQRNKGNFPGRFSGRQFSNSRSEMNVSTLELGDSALYLCASSFAGPGETQYFGPGTRLLVL.

The chain links TRBV27 to TRBJ1-2, with D perhaps TRBD1 (5 bases). Looked up from germline, CDR1 is MNHEY and CDR2 is SMNVEV (reference sequence). This CDR3 has 14 amino acids. Trimming left V 2 bases short and J 6 bases short, with 13 bases between. CDR3 bases: TGTGCCAGCAGTTTAGACAGTGCCAGTGATGGCTACACCTTC. Protein sequence: CASSLDSASDGYTF.

This sequence joins TRBV5-1 and TRBJ1-2; D is unclear. V lost 0 bases to trimming and J lost 0 bases, with 6 bases between them. This CDR3 is built from 14 residues. Per germline, CDR1 SGHRS and CDR2 YFSETQ. For the CDR3, the DNA is TGCGCCAGCAGCTTGGACAATTCTAACTATGGCTACACCTTC. It yields the protein CASSLDNSNYGYTF.

This clone occurred a few times. CDR3: CSVEARYEQYF. CDR3 DNA sequence: TGCAGCGTTGAGGCTAGATACGAGCAGTACTTC. The gene calls are TRBV29-1 and TRBJ2-7; D gene unclear. Trimming removed 3 bases from V and 4 bases from J, with 7 bases in between. Germline lookup yields CDR1 SQVTM and CDR2 ANQGSEA. The CDR3 has 11 residues.